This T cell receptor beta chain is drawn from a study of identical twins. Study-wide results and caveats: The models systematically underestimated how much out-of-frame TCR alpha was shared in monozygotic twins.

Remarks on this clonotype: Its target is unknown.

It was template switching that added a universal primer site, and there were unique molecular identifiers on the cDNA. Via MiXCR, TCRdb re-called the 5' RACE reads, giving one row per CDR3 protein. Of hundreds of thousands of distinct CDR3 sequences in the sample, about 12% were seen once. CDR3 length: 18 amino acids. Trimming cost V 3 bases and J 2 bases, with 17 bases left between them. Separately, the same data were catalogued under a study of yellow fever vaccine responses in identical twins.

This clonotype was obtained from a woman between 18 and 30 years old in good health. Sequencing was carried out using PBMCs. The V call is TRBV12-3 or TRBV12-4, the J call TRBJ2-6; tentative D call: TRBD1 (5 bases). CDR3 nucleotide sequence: TGTGCCAGCAGTTTGCCCCCAGGGTTGCGCGCTGGGGCCAACGTCCTGACTTTC. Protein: CASSLPPGLRAGANVLTF.